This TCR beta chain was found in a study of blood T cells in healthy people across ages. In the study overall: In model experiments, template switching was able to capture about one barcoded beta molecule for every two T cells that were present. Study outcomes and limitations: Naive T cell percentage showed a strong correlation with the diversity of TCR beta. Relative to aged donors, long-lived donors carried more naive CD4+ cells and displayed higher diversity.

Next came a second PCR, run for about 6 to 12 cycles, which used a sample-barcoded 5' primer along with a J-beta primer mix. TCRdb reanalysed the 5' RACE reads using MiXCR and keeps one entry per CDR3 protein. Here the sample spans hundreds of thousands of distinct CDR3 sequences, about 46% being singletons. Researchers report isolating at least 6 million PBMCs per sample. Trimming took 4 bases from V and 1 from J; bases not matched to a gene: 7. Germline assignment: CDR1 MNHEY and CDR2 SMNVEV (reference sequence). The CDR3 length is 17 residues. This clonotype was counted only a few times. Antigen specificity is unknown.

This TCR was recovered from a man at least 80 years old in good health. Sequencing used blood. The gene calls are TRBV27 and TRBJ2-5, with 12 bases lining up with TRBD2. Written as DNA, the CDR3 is TGTGCCAGCAGTTCCTCCGGACTAGCGGGGATCCAAGAGACCCAGTACTTC. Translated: CASSSSGLAGIQETQYF.